This TCR beta chain is drawn from a study of control samples from healthy donors and cancer patients. Measured with immunoSEQ multiplex PCR; TCRdb has only the in-frame clones, and not every one. The table records approximately 49,000 clones, around 85% of them present only once. Germline CDR1 SGHTA, CDR2 FQGNSA. Trimming took 5 bases from V and 2 from J, leaving 12 bases between them. This CDR3 has 14 residues. The rearrangement links TRBV7-2 to TRBJ1-1; D call uncertain. The sample comprised PBMCs. This TCR was recovered from a woman in her forties or fifties with lung cancer. The CDR3: CASSLVGRNTEAFF. The CDR3 region has the DNA TGTGCCAGCAGCCTAGTGGGCAGAAACACTGAAGCTTTCTTT.